A selection of T cell receptor beta chains follows, all from one sample in a study of early T cells in non-severe SARS-CoV-2 infection. Using its own MiXCR run on the 5' RACE reads, TCRdb lists one record per CDR3 protein. The sample has some 30,000 distinct CDR3 sequences; 4.5% to 7% are singletons. The sequenced sample consisted of whole blood. Receptors originate from an adult who was a healthcare worker with PCR-confirmed SARS-CoV-2 infection or an uninfected control (not recorded which). Both conserved end residues are part of each CDR3. D genes are given only for firm matches. Clone size is given for some rows only: seen once, a few or many times, or a class if the clone is expanded.

17	-	TRBD1	TRBV7-6	TRBJ2-5	CASSLRSRTGGAETQYF	TGTGCCAGCAGCTTACGTTCCCGGACAGGGGGCGCAGAGACCCAGTACTTC
14	many	-	TRBV11-2	TRBJ2-1	CASSSLAARDEQFF	TGTGCCAGCAGCTCACTAGCAGCCAGGGATGAGCAGTTCTTC
12	many	-	TRBV2	TRBJ2-3	CASRKAGDTQYF	TGTGCCAGCAGAAAAGCAGGGGATACGCAGTATTTT
15	many	TRBD2	TRBV9	TRBJ2-1	CASSTRLAGDSEQFF	TGTGCCAGCAGCACTCGACTAGCGGGAGACAGTGAGCAGTTCTTC
16	many	-	TRBV12-3/TRBV12-4	TRBJ1-3	CASSLSSGTLENTIYF	TGTGCCAGCAGTCTTTCCTCAGGGACTCTTGAAAACACCATATATTTT
12	many	-	TRBV19	TRBJ2-7	CASSSGPGEQYF	TGTGCCAGTTCGTCAGGGCCGGGCGAGCAGTACTTC
14	-	TRBD2	TRBV12-3/TRBV12-4	TRBJ2-1	CATCIGLAGDEQFF	TGTGCCACCTGTATAGGACTAGCGGGAGATGAGCAGTTCTTC
15	many	-	TRBV7-6	TRBJ2-5	CASSLAGGGQETQYF	TGTGCCAGCAGCTTAGCGGGAGGGGGGCAAGAGACCCAGTACTTC
13	many	TRBD2	TRBV7-8	TRBJ2-1	CASSFGEGLEQFF	TGTGCCAGCAGCTTCGGGGAGGGACTCGAGCAGTTCTTC
15	many	-	TRBV7-6	TRBJ2-1	CASTPGEETYNEQFF	TGTGCCAGCACCCCTGGGGAGGAGACTTACAATGAGCAGTTCTTC
17	many	TRBD2	TRBV20-1	TRBJ2-1	CSARVSGTSGGYNEQFF	TGCAGTGCTAGAGTAAGCGGGACTAGCGGGGGTTACAATGAGCAGTTCTTC
15	many	-	TRBV6-1	TRBJ1-6	CASTQEQGSNSPLHF	TGTGCCAGCACCCAGGAACAGGGATCTAATTCACCCCTCCACTTT
14	-	TRBD1	TRBV28	TRBJ1-6	CASREGTGPQPLHF	TGTGCCAGCAGGGAAGGGACAGGGCCTCAACCCCTCCACTTT
15	medium-sized	-	TRBV5-1	TRBJ1-2	CASSRGTTGDYGYTF	TGCGCCAGCAGCCGGGGGACAACTGGGGACTATGGCTACACCTTC
15	-	-	TRBV7-8	TRBJ2-1	CASSLPSAGANEQFF	TGTGCCAGCAGCCTTCCATCAGCGGGTGCCAATGAGCAGTTCTTC